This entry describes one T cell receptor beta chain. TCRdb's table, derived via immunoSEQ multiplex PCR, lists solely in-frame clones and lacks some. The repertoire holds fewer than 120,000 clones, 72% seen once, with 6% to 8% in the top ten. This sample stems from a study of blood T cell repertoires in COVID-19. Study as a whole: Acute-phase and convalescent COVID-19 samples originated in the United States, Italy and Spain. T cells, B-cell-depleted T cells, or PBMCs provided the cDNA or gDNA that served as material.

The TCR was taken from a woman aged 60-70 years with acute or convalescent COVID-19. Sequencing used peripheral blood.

DNA of the CDR3: TGCGCCAGCAGCTTGGGATCCAGTCATAGCAATCAGCCCCAGCATTTT. It translates to CASSLGSSHSNQPQHF. The V and J genes are TRBV5-1 and TRBJ1-5, with D unresolved. The CDR3 loop spans 16 amino acids. V shed 0 bases and J shed 0 bases, with 10 bases lying between them. The germline V gene has CDR1 SGHRS and CDR2 YFSETQ.